This T cell receptor (beta chain) is drawn from a study of blood T cell repertoires in COVID-19 (dated by TCRdb to the early 2020s). Describing the broader study: Samples covering the acute and convalescent phases of COVID-19 were provided by collaborators in the United States, Italy and Spain. The prospective study material was composed of cDNA or gDNA derived from T cells, B-cell-depleted T cells, or PBMCs. Samples came from the ongoing ImmuneRACE study (first 160 participants) plus 1,254 subjects from 6 global collaborators. Subjects who had been exposed to COVID-19, were actively infected with it, or had recovered from it provided the deeply sampled blood TCRbeta repertoires that made up the dataset. Where available, HLA class I and class II types were obtained from metadata supplied by the sample provider rather than from assay-based typing. The sample metadata nearly always contained a de-identified subject ID, COVID-19 status, age in years and sex. A freely available public database, intended as a resource for researchers studying the immune response to SARS-CoV-2, is where the repertoires were released.

TCRbeta CDR3 regions were amplified from genomic DNA by means of the immunoSEQ Assay, a bias-controlled multiplex PCR. In the original analysis: Nucleated cell counts per sample were estimated from amplification of reference gene primers within the assay. To quantify the absolute abundance of each unique TCRbeta CDR3 rearrangement, sequence reads were collapsed and filtered. For each sample, productive Simpson clonality was calculated by taking the square root of Simpson's diversity index across productive rearrangements. TCRdb's version of the immuneACCESS table is confined to in-frame rearrangements and falls short of the full clone set. An unresolved V gene accounts for under half of the shortfall where checked; the remainder is of unknown origin. V and J calls and clone size are as listed in that table; D and trimming were resolved from the DNA. For this sample the table gives approximately 240,000 clones, of which 75% to 90% were detected only once. The top ten constitute about 6.3% of the sample.

On this clone itself: This clone's antigen is unknown. No much larger clone exists at a distance of one base, and base qualities are not known.

In the prospective study, participants were about 18 to 95 years old, resided in fewer than 25 geographic areas of the United States, and were enrolled through a virtual design. Cohort assignment in the prospective study relied on participant-reported clinical history from a screening survey and a study questionnaire. Mobile phlebotomists in the prospective study collected whole blood, serum and a nasopharyngeal or oropharyngeal swab from every participant. Participants in the prospective study had the option to provide additional blood draws and questionnaires over a roughly 2-month period. Before DNA extraction, prospective study blood samples were shipped either frozen or at room temperature. Points the paper makes about the study in general: The quantity of clinical and demographic metadata differed by source and by participant and was supplied without curation.

The receptor comes from a woman aged 25 to 39 with acute COVID-19. Input material: PBMCs or T cells enriched from blood (not recorded which).

The nucleotides read TGTGCCAGCAGCTCGACCAGGGGTAGACAAAACTATGGCTACACCTTC. Its protein product is CASSSTRGRQNYGYTF. The sequence links TRBV7-2 to TRBJ1-2, and the D gene may be TRBD1, 6 bases matching. The germline V gene sets CDR1 to SGHTA and CDR2 to FQGNSA. V loses 4 bases of germline sequence and J loses 2 bases, and the interval between the two ends is 17 bases. The CDR3 measures 16 amino acids from cysteine to phenylalanine. Left in the record is the CDR3 DNA by itself, 48 bases read in frame from the first base.